These T cell receptor beta chains were read from a single sample in a study of T cells in Graves' hyperthyroidism and ophthalmopathy. TCRdb independently ran MiXCR on the multiplex PCR reads; one entry per CDR3 protein. This table holds more than 300,000 distinct CDR3 sequences, about 15% found once. The specimen was blood. These receptors originate from a woman under 40 with Graves' hyperthyroidism that later progressed to Graves' ophthalmopathy. CDR3s include the opening cysteine and the closing phenylalanine or tryptophan. D genes are given only for firm matches. For some rows the clone size is stated as once, few or many, or as a class when expanded; others skip it.

V gene	clone size	J gene	D gene	CDR3 protein	CDR3 DNA
TRBV27	-	TRBJ1-1	-	CASSFSKATEAFF	TGTGCCAGCAGTTTCTCCAAAGCGACTGAAGCTTTCTTT
TRBV29-1	many	TRBJ2-5	-	CSSEWGDETQYF	TGCAGCTCCGAGTGGGGCGACGAGACCCAGTACTTC
TRBV7-2	-	TRBJ2-5	TRBD2	CASSKLAGVETQYF	TGTGCCAGCAGCAAGCTAGCGGGAGTTGAGACCCAGTACTTC
TRBV4-1	-	TRBJ1-5	-	CASSHGGKGSNQPQHF	TGCGCCAGCAGCCACGGGGGGAAGGGTAGCAATCAGCCCCAGCATTTT
TRBV20-1	-	TRBJ1-4	-	CSATKGEKLFF	TGCAGTGCCACGAAAGGTGAAAAACTGTTTTTT
TRBV11-2	many	TRBJ1-1	TRBD1	CASSLALGQGSAFF	TGTGCCAGCAGCTTAGCCTTGGGACAGGGTTCTGCTTTCTTT
TRBV29-1	many	TRBJ2-7	-	CSVEGSYEQYF	TGCAGCGTTGAGGGATCCTACGAGCAGTACTTC
TRBV5-6	many	TRBJ1-1	-	CASSLVTLTNTEAFF	TGTGCCAGCAGCTTGGTAACCCTTACAAACACTGAAGCTTTCTTT
TRBV3-1	many	TRBJ2-7	-	CASSQGRDEQYF	TGTGCCAGCAGCCAAGGGCGGGACGAGCAGTACTTC
TRBV6-1	many	TRBJ2-5	TRBD2	CASSLTSVPLREETQYF	TGTGCCAGCAGCCTAACTAGCGTTCCCTTAAGAGAGGAGACCCAGTACTTC
TRBV11-2	many	TRBJ2-2	-	CASSPLSLVGELFF	TGTGCCAGCAGCCCCCTCTCCCTCGTCGGGGAGCTGTTTTTT
TRBV4-1	-	TRBJ1-1	-	CASSQDGRHTEAFF	TGCGCCAGCAGCCAAGATGGGAGACATACTGAAGCTTTCTTT
TRBV6-5	many	TRBJ1-1	TRBD1	CASSYSNTGGEAFF	TGTGCCAGCAGTTACTCGAATACAGGGGGTGAAGCTTTCTTT
TRBV10-3	-	TRBJ1-1	-	CAISDGKGRGNTEAFF	TGTGCCATCAGTGACGGAAAGGGCAGGGGGAACACTGAAGCTTTCTTT
TRBV11-2	many	TRBJ2-6	-	CASSLRPGLAGSGANVLTF	TGTGCCAGCAGCTTAAGGCCCGGGCTTGCGGGGTCTGGGGCCAACGTCCTGACTTTC
TRBV5-6	-	TRBJ2-1	TRBD2	CASSLTSGRAGQFF	TGTGCCAGCAGCTTGACTAGCGGGAGGGCTGGGCAGTTCTTC
TRBV27	few	TRBJ2-2	-	CASTAPPPAGQDENTGELFF	TGTGCCAGCACTGCCCCCCCCCCCGCGGGACAAGACGAGAACACCGGGGAGCTGTTTTTT
TRBV5-1	-	TRBJ2-5	-	CASRVEGVGETQYF	TGCGCCAGCAGAGTAGAGGGGGTTGGAGAGACCCAGTACTTC
TRBV2	many	TRBJ1-5	-	CASSESDQPQHF	TGTGCCAGCAGTGAATCAGATCAGCCCCAGCATTTT
TRBV7-9	many	TRBJ2-7	TRBD2	CASSAGTSWNEQYF	TGTGCCAGCAGCGCCGGGACTAGTTGGAACGAGCAGTACTTC
TRBV27	-	TRBJ2-7	TRBD2	CASSLSAASGIGEQYF	TGTGCCAGCAGTTTATCGGCGGCTAGCGGGATCGGGGAGCAGTACTTC
TRBV4-1	-	TRBJ2-2	-	CASSQAKRNGELFF	TGCGCCAGCAGCCAAGCCAAGCGGAACGGGGAGCTGTTTTTT
TRBV27	many	TRBJ2-7	-	CASSFIGQIYEQYF	TGTGCCAGCAGTTTCATTGGACAGATCTACGAGCAGTACTTC
TRBV11-1	many	TRBJ2-5	TRBD1	CASSLAGTGAGETQYF	TGTGCCAGCAGCTTAGCGGGGACAGGAGCGGGCGAGACCCAGTACTTC
TRBV20-1	many	TRBJ1-6	-	CSAARPLTDPPLHF	TGCAGTGCTGCCCGGCCTCTGACCGATCCACCCCTCCACTTT
TRBV24-1	many	TRBJ1-1	-	CATSDPTTGNTEAFF	TGTGCCACCAGTGACCCAACGACAGGAAACACTGAAGCTTTCTTT
TRBV2	many	TRBJ2-1	-	CASSVDSPNEQFF	TGTGCCAGCAGTGTGGACAGCCCCAATGAGCAGTTCTTC
TRBV18	many	TRBJ1-1	TRBD1	CASSPPGQGTEAFF	TGTGCCAGCTCACCGCCGGGACAGGGGACTGAAGCTTTCTTT
TRBV5-6	many	TRBJ1-2	-	CASSPGAGRNGYTF	TGTGCCAGCAGCCCCGGAGCAGGGAGGAATGGCTACACCTTC
TRBV5-4	-	TRBJ2-1	-	CASSLDPGEYNEQFF	TGTGCCAGCAGCTTGGATCCAGGAGAGTACAATGAGCAGTTCTTC
TRBV3-1	-	TRBJ1-3	TRBD1	CASSATGDGNTIYF	TGTGCCAGCAGCGCGACAGGGGATGGAAACACCATATATTTT
TRBV11-2	many	TRBJ2-7	-	CASSSLGHGQNYEQYF	TGTGCCAGCAGCTCCCTGGGCCATGGGCAAAACTACGAGCAGTACTTC
TRBV6-6	many	TRBJ2-3	-	CASSYSHTQYF	TGTGCCAGCAGTTACTCCCATACGCAGTATTTT
TRBV20-1	many	TRBJ2-3	-	CSATKGVGTSTDTQYF	TGCAGTGCAACGAAGGGCGTGGGGACAAGCACAGATACGCAGTATTTT
TRBV19	many	TRBJ2-1	-	CASRTGTVRDEQFF	TGTGCCAGCAGAACTGGGACCGTTCGCGATGAGCAGTTCTTC
TRBV12-3/TRBV12-4	many	TRBJ2-5	TRBD1	CASSTGQGIRETQYF	TGTGCCAGCAGTACCGGACAGGGGATCCGAGAGACCCAGTACTTC
TRBV12-3/TRBV12-4	many	TRBJ2-2	TRBD2	CASSLLGAGAVGTGELFF	TGTGCCAGCAGTTTGTTAGGCGCGGGAGCGGTCGGCACCGGGGAGCTGTTTTTT
TRBV7-9	many	TRBJ2-3	TRBD2	CASSQGRLAGEKDTQYF	TGTGCCAGCAGCCAGGGACGACTAGCGGGGGAGAAAGATACGCAGTATTTT
TRBV7-2	many	TRBJ2-7	-	CASSLRFVGYEQYF	TGTGCCAGCAGCTTAAGGTTTGTAGGCTACGAGCAGTACTTC
TRBV27	many	TRBJ1-4	TRBD1	CASSSGTAAREKLFF	TGTGCCAGCAGTTCCGGGACAGCCGCTAGGGAAAAACTGTTTTTT